Following are 9 T cell receptor beta chains from one sample sequenced in a study of CD8+ T cells in alopecia areata. Cutaneous lymph nodes were pooled and cells sorted by CD4, CD8alpha, NKG2D, NKG2ACE and more. TCR sequencing used cDNA made by reverse transcription of extracted RNA. Profiling relied on immunoSEQ multiplex PCR, and the TCRdb table lists in-frame clones only, not all of them. This sample comprises about 270,000 clones, none seen once only. Sequencing was carried out using CD4+ T cells sorted from a lymph node. These receptors all come from a C3H/HeJ mouse with alopecia areata. MHC haplotype of the mouse line: H2-k.

A note on this clone: The genes and germline here are from mouse. From the germline J gene comes the end of the CDR3, since the read stops 4 residues before it. The chain is built from TRBV13-1 and TRBJ2-7, with 11 bases identical to TRBD2. Per the germline V gene, CDR1 is NSHNY and CDR2 is SYGAGN. The CDR3 spans 14 residues. The CDR3 region is CASSIRTGGYEQYF. The sequenced CDR3 bases are TGTGCCAGCAGTATTCGGACTGGGGGGTAT.

About this clone itself: Germline and genes: mouse. The missing CDR3 end, 4 residues past where the read stops, is filled in from the germline J gene. V usage is TRBV5 and J usage is TRBJ2-5; 8 bases are a match to TRBD2. This CDR3 spans 14 amino acids. Germline V gene sequence: CDR1 LGHNA, CDR2 YNLKQL (reference sequence). The CDR3 sequence is CASSHKLGADTQYF. The DNA read from the CDR3 is TGTGCCAGCAGCCACAAACTGGGGGCGGAC.

This clone appeared a few times. Here the gene names and germline are mouse. The read ends 3 residues before the CDR3 terminus; that terminus is restored from the germline J gene. The chain couples TRBV19 to TRBJ1-6; 7 bases are shared with TRBD1. TRBJ1-6 is recorded as an ORF, its role being uncertain. This CDR3 region has 14 residues. Trimming took 3 bases from V and 7 from J; bases not matched to a gene: 4. The germline V gene encodes CDR1 FNHDT and CDR2 SITEND (reference sequence). The sequenced CDR3 bases are TGTGCCAGCAGTAGCGGACAGGAGAATTCGCCC. Translated, it gives CASSSGQENSP. The full CDR3 reads CASSSGQENSPLYF.

This clone was seen only a few times. Germline and genes here are mouse. With the read ending 4 residues before the CDR3 end, the germline J gene is used to fill in that end. This sample also contains other DNA sequences that code for the same CDR3. The chain recombines TRBV12-1 with TRBJ2-7; possibly TRBD2 for D (7 bases). Germline values: CDR1 SGHSN, CDR2 HYEKVE. The CDR3 is made up of 15 amino acids. V was shortened by 0 bases and J by 0 bases, with 11 bases between the two germline ends. The DNA read from the CDR3 is TGTGCCAGCTCTCTCGCTGGGGGCCGCTCCTAT. Its translation is CASSLAGGRSY. The full CDR3 protein reads CASSLAGGRSYEQYF. Looking up the rest from reference TRBV12-1 and TRBJ2-7 gives the full variable domain: DSGVVQSPRHIIKEKGGRSVLTCIPISGHSNVVWYQQTLGKELKFLIQHYEKVERDKGFLPSRFSVQQFDDYHSEMNMSALELEDSAMYFCASSLAGGRSYEQYFGPGTRLTVL.

About this clone itself: Gene names refer to mouse genes. Read data end 4 residues before the CDR3 end; the end is taken from the germline J gene. The chain links TRBV19 to TRBJ2-2, with no clear D. The CDR3 covers 14 residues. V was pared by 2 bases and J by 1 base, with 6 bases between. Germline V gene sequence: CDR1 FNHDT, CDR2 SITEND (reference sequence). The CDR3 region is CASSINLNTGQLYF. The CDR3 bases that were read are TGTGCCAGCAGTATCAACTTAAACACCGGG.

This clone occurred a few times. Any gene name here is a mouse gene name. The read halts 3 residues ahead of the CDR3 end, with the missing end drawn from the germline J gene. The sample contains more than one DNA sequence encoding this CDR3. The rearrangement links TRBV19 to TRBJ1-6; tentative D call: TRBD1 (5 bases). TRBJ1-6 is noted as an ORF with a role that remains uncertain. The CDR3 covers 14 residues. Per germline, CDR1 FNHDT and CDR2 SITEND (reference sequence). V lost 4 bases and J lost 7, with 12 bases in between. CDR3 in amino acids: CASSPGQGNSPLYF. Incomplete CDR3 DNA: TGTGCCAGCAGTCCAGGGCAGGGCAATTCGCCC.

This clone was found a few times. Gene and germline names: mouse. The observed sequence ends 3 residues before the CDR3 terminus, with the missing tail filled in from the germline J gene. V gene TRBV17 combines with J gene TRBJ1-6; TRBD1 is a possible D gene (6 bases). TRBJ1-6 is filed as an ORF, its function uncertain. Germline values: CDR1 MNHDT, CDR2 YYDKIL. The CDR3 loop spans 11 amino acids. The sequenced part of the CDR3 DNA is TGTGCTAGCAGTAGAGAACAGGGC. Translating gives CASSREQG. The whole CDR3 sequence reads CASSREQGLYF.

This clone has just a few counts. All gene names here are mouse names. The CDR3 goes on 4 residues after the read ends, and that part is filled in from the germline J gene. The gene calls are TRBV13-1 and TRBJ1-1, with 7 positions matching TRBD1. CDR1 and CDR2 from the germline V gene are NSHNY and SYGAGN. The CDR3 loop spans 15 amino acids. The CDR3: CASRDPGDSNTEVFF. The sequenced CDR3 bases are TGTGCCAGCAGGGATCCAGGGGACAGCAATACA.

On this clone itself: Mouse names are used for the genes. Coverage ceases 4 residues before the CDR3 finishes, and the germline J gene fills in the end. The chain links TRBV17 to TRBJ2-4, with TRBD1 as a possible D gene (6 bases). Germline CDR1 reads MNHDT; CDR2 reads YYDKIL. CDR3 length: 14 residues. The CDR3 sequence is CASSRDGDKNTLYF. Partial CDR3 DNA: TGTGCTAGCAGTAGAGATGGGGACAAAAAC.